Below are 5 T cell receptor beta chains sequenced from a single sample in a study of T cells in Graves' hyperthyroidism and ophthalmopathy. Amplification of TCR beta CDR3 regions used RNA as the template. Primed by the HTBI set, a first-round RT-PCR was run on the TCR CDR3. TCRdb passed the multiplex PCR reads through MiXCR, listing each CDR3 protein once. The sample lists around 34,000 distinct CDR3 sequences; around 53% were seen once. The sample was blood. The source is a woman in her forties with Graves' ophthalmopathy.

Regarding this clonotype: This likely comes from a read error, as the CDR3 has no conserved phenylalanine or tryptophan at its end. V usage is TRBV7-8 and J usage is TRBJ1-1; possible D gene TRBD1, 6 bases. V lost 5 bases and J 5 bases, leaving 15 bases between the germline ends. The CDR3 runs to 14 residues. In germline, CDR1 is SGHVS, CDR2 FQNEAQ. CDR3 DNA: TGTGCCAGCAGCCCGTCGGGGGCAAATACTGAAGCTTTCCTT. Its protein product is CASSPSGANTEAFL.

This clonotype was picked up a small number of times. V and J are TRBV28 and TRBJ2-5; D not resolved. Germline V lookup: CDR1 MDHEN, CDR2 SYDVKM. This CDR3 region has 13 residues. Trimming took off 5 bases at V and 4 bases at J, with 11 bases between the two ends. The CDR3 DNA is TGTGCCAGCAGTGGACCGAGAGTAGAGACCCAGTACTTC. Protein: CASSGPRVETQYF.

This clonotype was seen once. The chain couples TRBV20-1 to TRBJ2-7, with 8 bases that match TRBD2. The germline CDR1 and CDR2 sequences are DFQATT and SNEGSKA (reference sequence). This CDR3 contains 11 residues. The CDR3 DNA sequence: TGCACTCCGAGGCGGGGGGACGAGCAGTACTTC. Encoded protein: CTPRRGDEQYF.

This clonotype was detected ten times or more. The V call is TRBV19, the J call TRBJ2-3; TRBD2 agrees at 12 bases. The germline V gene has CDR1 LNHDA and CDR2 SQIVND (reference sequence). Germline trimming cut 6 bases from V and 5 bases from J; bases unmatched to any gene: 6. The CDR3 length is 15 residues. CDR3 nucleotides: TGTGCCAGTAGAAGGCTAGCGGGAGGGGAAGATACGCAGTATTTT. Translation gives CASRRLAGGEDTQYF.

V is TRBV4-2 and J is TRBJ1-3; D gene unclear. V lost 4 bases, J lost 10 bases, and 14 bases lay in between. CDR1 and CDR2 from the germline V gene are LGHNA and YNFKEQ. The CDR3 spans 13 residues. Here the CDR3 DNA reads TGTGCCAGCAGCCGAGCGGGCCAAGAGACCATATATTTT. Protein sequence: CASSRAGQETIYF.